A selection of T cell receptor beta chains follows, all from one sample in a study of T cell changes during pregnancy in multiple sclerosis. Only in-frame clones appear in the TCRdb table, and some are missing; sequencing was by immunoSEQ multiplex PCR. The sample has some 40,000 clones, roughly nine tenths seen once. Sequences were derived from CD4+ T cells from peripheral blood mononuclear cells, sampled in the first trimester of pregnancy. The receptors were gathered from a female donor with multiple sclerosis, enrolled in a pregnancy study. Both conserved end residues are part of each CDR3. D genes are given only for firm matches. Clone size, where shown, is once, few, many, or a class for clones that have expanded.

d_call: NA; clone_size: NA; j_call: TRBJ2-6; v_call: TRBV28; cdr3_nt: TGTGCCAGCAGTTTGTTGAGGGCAGGGGCCAACGTCCTGACTTTC; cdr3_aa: CASSLLRAGANVLTF
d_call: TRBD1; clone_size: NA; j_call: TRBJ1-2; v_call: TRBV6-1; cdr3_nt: TGTGCCAGCAGTGAAAGGAGGCAGGGGGGCGCTCAGGTGTATGGCTACACCTTC; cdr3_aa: CASSERRQGGAQVYGYTF
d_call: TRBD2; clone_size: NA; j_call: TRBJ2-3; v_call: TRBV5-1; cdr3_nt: TGCGCCAGCAGCCTCAGGGGACTAGCGGGAGATACGCAGTATTTT; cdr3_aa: CASSLRGLAGDTQYF
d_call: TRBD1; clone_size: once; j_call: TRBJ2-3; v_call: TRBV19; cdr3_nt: TGTGCCAGTAGTATCCGGGACAGGGTAACAGATACGCAGTATTTT; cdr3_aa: CASSIRDRVTDTQYF
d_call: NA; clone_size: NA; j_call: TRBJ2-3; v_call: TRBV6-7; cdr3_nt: TGTGCCAGCAGCCAGGGCGTTGGTAGGCCTCCGTTTAGCACAGATACGCAGTATTTT; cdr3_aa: CASSQGVGRPPFSTDTQYF
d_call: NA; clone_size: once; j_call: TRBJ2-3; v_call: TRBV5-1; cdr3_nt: TGCGCCAGCAGCTTGCCCCAGACTAGTTGGGCAGATACGCAGTATTTT; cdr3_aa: CASSLPQTSWADTQYF
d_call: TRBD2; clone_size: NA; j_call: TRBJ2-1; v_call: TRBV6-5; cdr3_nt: TGTGCCATCTTTAGCGGGAGGGCCTATGAGCAGTTCTTC; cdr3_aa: CAIFSGRAYEQFF
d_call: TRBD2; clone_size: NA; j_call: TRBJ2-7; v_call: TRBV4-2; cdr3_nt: TGTGCCAGCAGCCAAGACCTATGGACTAGCGGGATGACCTACGAGCAGTACTTC; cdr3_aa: CASSQDLWTSGMTYEQYF
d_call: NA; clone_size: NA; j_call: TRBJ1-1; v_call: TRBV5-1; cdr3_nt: TGCGCCAGCAGCTTGAAACCGGGAGCCACTGAAGCTTTCTTT; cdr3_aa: CASSLKPGATEAFF
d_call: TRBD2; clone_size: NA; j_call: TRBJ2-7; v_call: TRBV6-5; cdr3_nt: TGTGCCAGCAGTCTCGGACTAGCGGGAGGTTCCGAGCAGTACTTC; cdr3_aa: CASSLGLAGGSEQYF
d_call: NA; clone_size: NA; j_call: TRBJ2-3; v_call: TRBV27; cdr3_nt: TGTGCCAGCAGTTCACGGACAGCTAGCACAGATACGCAGTATTTT; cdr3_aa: CASSSRTASTDTQYF
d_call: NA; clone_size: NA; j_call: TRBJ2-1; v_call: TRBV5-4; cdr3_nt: TGTGCCAGCAGCTTGGTTAGCAATGAGCAGTTCTTC; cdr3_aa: CASSLVSNEQFF
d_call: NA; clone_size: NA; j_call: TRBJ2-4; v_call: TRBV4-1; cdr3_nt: TGCGCCAGCAGCCAAGGACTCCCCGCAAGTAACATTCAGTACTTC; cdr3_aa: CASSQGLPASNIQYF
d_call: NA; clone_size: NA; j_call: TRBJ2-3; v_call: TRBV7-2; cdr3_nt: TGTGCCAGCAGCCCTAATGGCCTATTCGGGGATACGCAGTATTTT; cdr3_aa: CASSPNGLFGDTQYF
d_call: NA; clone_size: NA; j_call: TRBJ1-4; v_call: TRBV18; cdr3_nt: TGTGCCAGCTCACCCACCTCTGGGACTTCATATGAAAAACTGTTTTTT; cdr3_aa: CASSPTSGTSYEKLFF
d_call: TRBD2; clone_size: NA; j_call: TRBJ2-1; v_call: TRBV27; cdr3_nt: TGTGCCAGCAGTTTATCGGGCCCGGGACTAGCGTTAGCGAGCTCCTACAATGAGCAGTTCTTC; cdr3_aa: CASSLSGPGLALASSYNEQFF
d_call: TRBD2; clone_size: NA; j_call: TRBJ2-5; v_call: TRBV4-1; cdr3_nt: TGCGCCAGCAGCCCGACTAGCGGGAGAGGGGGGACCCAGTACTTC; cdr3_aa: CASSPTSGRGGTQYF
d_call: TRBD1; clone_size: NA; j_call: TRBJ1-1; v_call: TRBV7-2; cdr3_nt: TGTGCCAGCAGCTCCGACAGGGCCCTCTTTGAAGCTTTCTTT; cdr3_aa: CASSSDRALFEAFF
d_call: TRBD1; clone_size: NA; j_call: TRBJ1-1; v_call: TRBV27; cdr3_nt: TGTGCCAGCAGTTCCCGACAGGGGGGAATGAACACTGAAGCTTTCTTT; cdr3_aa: CASSSRQGGMNTEAFF
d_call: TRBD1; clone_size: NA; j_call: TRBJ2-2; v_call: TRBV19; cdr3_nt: TGTGCCAGTAGTATAAAAGGCAGGGGGTCCGGGGAGCTGTTTTTT; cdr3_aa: CASSIKGRGSGELFF
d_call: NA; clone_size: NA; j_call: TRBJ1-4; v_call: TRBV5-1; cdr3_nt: TGCGCCAGCAGCTTGGGGGGCGAACTTAATGAAAAACTGTTTTTT; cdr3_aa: CASSLGGELNEKLFF
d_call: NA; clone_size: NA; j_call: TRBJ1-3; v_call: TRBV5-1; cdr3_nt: TGCGCCAGCAGCCCCGGACAGCCGACTGCGGACACCATATATTTT; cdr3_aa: CASSPGQPTADTIYF
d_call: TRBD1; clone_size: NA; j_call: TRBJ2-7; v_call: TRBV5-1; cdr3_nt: TGCGCCAGCAGTCTCCCTGGACAGGGCTACTACGAGCAGTACTTC; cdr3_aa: CASSLPGQGYYEQYF
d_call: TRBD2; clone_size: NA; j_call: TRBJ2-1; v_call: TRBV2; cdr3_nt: TGTGCCAGCAGGGAGCAACCCCCGGGACTAGCGGACCAAATGGGGGAGCAGTTCTTC; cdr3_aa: CASREQPPGLADQMGEQFF
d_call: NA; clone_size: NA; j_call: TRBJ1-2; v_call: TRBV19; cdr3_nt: TGTGCCAGTAGTATTTCGGGGACATCCAACTATGGCTACACCTTC; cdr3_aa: CASSISGTSNYGYTF
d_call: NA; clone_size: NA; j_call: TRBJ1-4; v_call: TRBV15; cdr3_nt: TGTGCCACCAGCAGAGATCTGGGCACCATTATTGCAACTAATGAAAAACTGTTTTTT; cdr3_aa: CATSRDLGTIIATNEKLFF
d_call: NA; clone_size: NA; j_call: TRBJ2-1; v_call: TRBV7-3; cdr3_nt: TGTGCCAGCAGCTTAAACCGTGGCGCTAGTCTGTATGAGCAGTTCTTC; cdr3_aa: CASSLNRGASLYEQFF
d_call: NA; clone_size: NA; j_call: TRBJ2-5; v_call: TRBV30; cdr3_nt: TGTGCCTCCTACCATGGGGGGGAGACCCAGTACTTC; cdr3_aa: CASYHGGETQYF
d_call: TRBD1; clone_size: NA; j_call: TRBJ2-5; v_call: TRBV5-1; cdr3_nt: TGCGCCAGCGCGCCCGGGACAGGGAGAGAGACCCAGTACTTC; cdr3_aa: CASAPGTGRETQYF
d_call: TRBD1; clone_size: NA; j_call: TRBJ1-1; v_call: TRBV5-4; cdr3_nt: TGTGCCAGCAGCACCCGACAGGGCCCGGACACTGAAGCTTTCTTT; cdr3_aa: CASSTRQGPDTEAFF
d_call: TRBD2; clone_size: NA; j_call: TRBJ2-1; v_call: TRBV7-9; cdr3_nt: TGTGCCAGCAGCCCCCCCTTTAGCGGGAGGGCTTTCAATGAGCAGTTCTTC; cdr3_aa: CASSPPFSGRAFNEQFF
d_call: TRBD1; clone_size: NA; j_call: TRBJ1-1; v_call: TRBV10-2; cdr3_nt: TGCGCCAGCAGCCGGACAGGGGTGAACACTGAAGCTTTCTTT; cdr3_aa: CASSRTGVNTEAFF
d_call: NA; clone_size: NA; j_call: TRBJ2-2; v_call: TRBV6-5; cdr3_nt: TGTGCCAGCAGCTATAGGACTCTCCCCACCGAGGAGCTGTTTTTT; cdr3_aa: CASSYRTLPTEELFF
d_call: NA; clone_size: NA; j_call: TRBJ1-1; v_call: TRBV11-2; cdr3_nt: TGTGCCAGCAGCTCCTACTCCGGGACAAAGAACACTGAAGCTTTCTTT; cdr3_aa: CASSSYSGTKNTEAFF
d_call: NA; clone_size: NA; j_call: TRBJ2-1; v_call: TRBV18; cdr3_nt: TGTGCCAGCTCACCTTCTACGTCCTACAATGAGCAGTTCTTC; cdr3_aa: CASSPSTSYNEQFF
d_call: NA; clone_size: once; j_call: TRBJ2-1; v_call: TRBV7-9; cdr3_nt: TGTGCCAGCAGCTTGGGAAGGCGGGGATACAATGAGCAGTTCTTC; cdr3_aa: CASSLGRRGYNEQFF
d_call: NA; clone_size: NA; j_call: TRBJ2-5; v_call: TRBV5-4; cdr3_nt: TGTGCCAGCAGCCCGGGGATCAAAGAGACCCAGTACTTC; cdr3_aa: CASSPGIKETQYF
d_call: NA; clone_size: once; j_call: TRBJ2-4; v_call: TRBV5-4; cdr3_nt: TGTGCCAGCAGCCCCGCCGGGGAGGCCAAAAACATTCAGTACTTC; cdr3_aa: CASSPAGEAKNIQYF
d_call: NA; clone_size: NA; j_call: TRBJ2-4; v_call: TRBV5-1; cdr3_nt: TGCGCCAGCGCCCAGGGGGCCAAAAACATTCAGTACTTC; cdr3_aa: CASAQGAKNIQYF
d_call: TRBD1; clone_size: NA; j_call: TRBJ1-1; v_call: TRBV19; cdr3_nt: TGTGCCAGTAACCTCATTGGACAGGGGAGGACTGAAGCTTTCTTT; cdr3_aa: CASNLIGQGRTEAFF
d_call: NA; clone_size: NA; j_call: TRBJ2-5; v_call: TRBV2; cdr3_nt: TGTGCAAGCGGGCACTACCAAGAGACCCAGTACTTC; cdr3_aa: CASGHYQETQYF
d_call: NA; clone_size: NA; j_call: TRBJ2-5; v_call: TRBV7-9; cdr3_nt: TGTGCCAGCAGCTTAGCGGGAGCGGAGACCCAGTACTTC; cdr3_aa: CASSLAGAETQYF
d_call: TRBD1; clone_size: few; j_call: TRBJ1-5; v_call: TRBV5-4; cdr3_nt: TGTGCCAGCAGCTCGCAGGGGGGATTCGGTCAGCCCCAGCATTTT; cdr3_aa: CASSSQGGFGQPQHF
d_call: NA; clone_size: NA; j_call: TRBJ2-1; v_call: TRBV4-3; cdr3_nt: TGCGCCAGCAGCCAAGAGAGATCGGGGGACGGACACTACAATGAGCAGTTCTTC; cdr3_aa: CASSQERSGDGHYNEQFF